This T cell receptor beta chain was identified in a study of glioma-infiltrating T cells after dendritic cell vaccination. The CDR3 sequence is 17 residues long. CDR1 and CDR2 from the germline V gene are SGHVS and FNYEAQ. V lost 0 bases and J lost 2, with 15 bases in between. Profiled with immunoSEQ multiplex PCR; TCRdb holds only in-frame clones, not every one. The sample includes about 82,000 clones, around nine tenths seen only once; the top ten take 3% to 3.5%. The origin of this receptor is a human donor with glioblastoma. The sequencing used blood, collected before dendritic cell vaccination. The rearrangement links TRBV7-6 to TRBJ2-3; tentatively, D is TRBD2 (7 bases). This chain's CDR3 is CASSLAGGLIPTDTQYF. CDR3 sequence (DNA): TGTGCCAGCAGCTTAGCGGGGGGGCTCATCCCCACAGATACGCAGTATTTT. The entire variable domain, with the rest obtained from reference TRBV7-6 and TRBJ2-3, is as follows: GAGVSQSPRYKVTKRGQDVALRCDPISGHVSLYWYRQALGQGPEFLTYFNYEAQQDKSGLPNDRFSAERPEGSISTLTIQRTEQRDSAMYRCASSLAGGLIPTDTQYFGPGTRLTVL.